What follows are 31 T cell receptor beta chains derived from one specimen sequenced in a study of blood T cells in healthy people across ages. Then a second PCR, running roughly 7 to 11 cycles, was carried out with a sample-barcoded 5' primer and a J-beta primer mix. TCRdb analysed the 5' RACE reads with MiXCR anew, one entry per CDR3 protein. Of some 1.5 million distinct CDR3 sequences listed, approximately 30% are singletons. The specimen sequenced was blood. The receptor set was obtained from a woman in her twenties or thirties in good health.

This clonotype was counted at least ten times. CDR3 in amino acids: CASSQVTSGSYEQYF. The CDR3 region has the DNA TGTGCCAGCAGCCAGGTCACTAGCGGGAGCTACGAGCAGTACTTC. This chain connects TRBV7-9 to TRBJ2-7; 11 bases agree with TRBD2. Germline lookup yields CDR1 SEHNR and CDR2 FQNEAQ (reference sequence). The J segment lost 3 bases and the V segment lost 5 bases, leaving 6 bases of the junction unmatched. CDR3 length: 15 amino acids.

J is TRBJ2-1 and V is TRBV20-1; 10 bases line up with TRBD1. V gave up 4 bases and J gave up 1 base; unmatched junction bases: 10. Germline V gene lookup returns CDR1 DFQATT and CDR2 SNEGSKA (reference sequence). This CDR3 region has 17 residues. CDR3 nucleotides: TGCAGTGCTATGTCACAGACAGGGGGCTTATCCTACAATGAGCAGTTCTTC. Protein sequence: CSAMSQTGGLSYNEQFF.

There are a few counts of this clonotype. This chain joins TRBV2 and TRBJ2-5, with a weak D call TRBD1 (6 bases). Germline-derived CDR1 and CDR2 are SNHLY and FYNNEI. The CDR3 runs 15 residues. Trimming removed 9 bases at V and 5 bases at J, with 22 bases between. CDR3 residues: CASLKGVTKRETQYF. CDR3 nucleotides: TGTGCCAGTCTCAAGGGGGTAACCAAAAGGGAGACCCAGTACTTC.

V and J are TRBV7-9 and TRBJ1-1, with no clear D. The germline gives CDR1 SEHNR, CDR2 FQNEAQ (reference sequence). V was cut by 7 bases and J by 4 bases, with 10 bases left in between. The CDR3 extends over 12 amino acids. The CDR3, as DNA: TGTGCCAGCACGCCCGGCCCCACTGAAGCTTTCTTT. Its translation: CASTPGPTEAFF.

The table lists this clonotype with a few counts. The V gene is TRBV28, the J gene TRBJ2-5, with 11 bases matching TRBD2. CDR3 size: 16 residues. Germline-derived CDR1 and CDR2 are MDHEN and SYDVKM. V trimming: 3 bases; J trimming: 1 base; junction bases outside the gene matches: 4. CDR3 coding DNA: TGTGCCAGCAGTTTTGGGACTAGCGGACCCCAAGAGACCCAGTACTTC. It is translated as CASSFGTSGPQETQYF.

The rearrangement links TRBV11-2 to TRBJ1-2, with D possibly matching TRBD1 (6 bases). From germline, CDR1 is SGHAT and CDR2 FQNNGV. Deletions cut 6 bases from V and 3 bases from J, with 17 bases between. This CDR3 region has 15 residues. The CDR3 sequence is CASRSPGHQYYGYTF. The CDR3 DNA follows: TGTGCCAGCAGATCGCCGGGACACCAGTACTATGGCTACACCTTC.

This clonotype has a count of ten or more. The chain has TRBV5-1 and TRBJ2-5; D is unresolved. CDR1 and CDR2 from the germline V gene are SGHRS and YFSETQ. V lost 0 bases to trimming and J lost 5 bases, with 14 bases between them. The CDR3 extends over 15 amino acids. The CDR3 loop reads CASSLGQIPGETQYF. For the CDR3, the DNA is TGCGCCAGCAGCTTGGGACAAATCCCCGGGGAGACCCAGTACTTC.

A few counts support this clonotype. The chain has TRBV12-3 or TRBV12-4 and TRBJ2-1; 10 positions match TRBD2. V was clipped by 2 bases and J by 3 bases; unmatched bases: 4. CDR3 length equals 16 residues. The CDR3 nucleotides read TGTGCCAGCAGTTTACAAAGGACTAGCGGCTACAATGAGCAGTTCTTC. Its translation: CASSLQRTSGYNEQFF.

This clonotype was observed a few times. The chain employs TRBV5-6 and TRBJ1-1; the D gene is possibly TRBD1 (5 bases). V lost 2 bases and J lost 3, with 11 bases in between. Germline V gene lookup returns CDR1 SGHDT and CDR2 YYEEEE. The CDR3 runs to 14 residues. CDR3 DNA sequence: TGTGCCAGCAGCTTTCGGTGGGGGGACACTGAAGCTTTCTTT. Translated, it gives CASSFRWGDTEAFF. Full variable domain (rest looked up from reference TRBV5-6 and TRBJ1-1): DAGVTQSPTHLIKTRGQQVTLRCSPKSGHDTVSWYQQALGQGPQFIFQYYEEEERQRGNFPDRFSGHQFPNYSSELNVNALLLGDSALYLCASSFRWGDTEAFFGQGTRLTVV.

The V and J genes are TRBV3-1 and TRBJ2-1; a possible D gene is TRBD2 (5 bases). V lost 1 base to trimming and J lost 9 bases, with 22 bases between them. CDR1 and CDR2 (germline): LGHDT, YNNKEL (reference sequence). This CDR3 spans 17 amino acids. The CDR3 sequence: CASSQGPSVAGPREQFF. In DNA, the CDR3 is TGTGCCAGCAGCCAAGGTCCCTCGGTGGCGGGTCCTCGTGAGCAGTTCTTC.

The gene calls are TRBV7-2 and TRBJ2-1, with no clear D. The better agreement between TRBJ2-7 and the DNA end casts doubt on the J call. The CDR3 is 15 residues long. Germline loops: CDR1 SGHTA, CDR2 FQGNSA. For the CDR3, the DNA is TGTGCCAGCAGCTCTGGCTCCTACTCCTACAATGAGCAGTACTTC. This gives the protein CASSSGSYSYNEQYF.

The chain couples TRBV7-9 to TRBJ2-1; 9 bases align to TRBD1. CDR3 length: 15 residues. With 0 bases clipped from V and 7 bases from J, the junction kept 4 bases outside the gene matches. CDR1 and CDR2 (germline): SEHNR, FQNEAQ (reference sequence). The CDR3 nucleotides are TGTGCCAGCAGCTTAGCTGGACAGGGGCCGAATGAGCAGTTCTTC. Translating it yields CASSLAGQGPNEQFF. The variable domain in full, completed from reference TRBV7-9 and TRBJ2-1, reads DTGVSQNPRHKITKRGQNVTFRCDPISEHNRLYWYRQTLGQGPEFLTYFQNEAQLEKSRLLSDRFSAERPKGSFSTLEIQRTEQGDSAMYLCASSLAGQGPNEQFFGPGTRLTVL.

On this clonotype itself: Just one base apart from a much larger clone, this may be a read error. This CDR3 is missing its conserved last phenylalanine or tryptophan, likely due to a read error. The chain has TRBV29-1 and TRBJ2-6; TRBD1 matches at 11 bases. CDR3 length equals 16 residues. The V gene end was trimmed by 8 bases and the J gene end by 2 bases; junction bases not matched to a gene: 8. CDR1 is SQVTM, CDR2 ANQGSEA, per germline. CDR3 residues: CSPRPGQGAGANVLTC. DNA of the CDR3: TGCAGCCCACGACCGGGACAGGGGGCTGGGGCCAACGTCCTGACTTGC.

This clonotype has ten or more counts. CDR3 in amino acids: CASSSHDSSGYTF. The CDR3 DNA follows: TGTGCCAGCAGTTCACACGACTCATCGGGCTACACCTTC. The chain uses TRBV12-3 or TRBV12-4 and TRBJ1-2; D is ambiguous. The CDR3 spans 13 residues. V lost 4 bases and J lost 8, with 14 bases in between.

Worth noting for this clonotype: This clone may be a read error of a much larger clone one base away. The chain carries TRBV29-1 and TRBJ2-7, with 7 nucleotides matching TRBD2. The CDR3 is made up of 12 amino acids. In germline, CDR1 is SQVTM, CDR2 ANQGSEA. Losses at the gene ends were 4 bases for V and 3 bases for J; bases not matched to a gene: 3. CDR3 sequence reads: CSVVGGDYEQYF. In DNA form, the CDR3 reads TGCAGCGTTGTTGGGGGGGACTACGAGCAGTACTTC.

This chain joins TRBV7-2 and TRBJ2-7, with D perhaps matching TRBD1 (6 bases). CDR3 length equals 16 residues. Trimming left V 5 bases short and J 2 bases short, with 19 bases between. CDR1 is SGHTA and CDR2 is FQGNSA in the germline V gene. CDR3 loop: CASSPQGPAVTYEQYF. The CDR3 DNA follows: TGTGCCAGCAGCCCCCAGGGGCCAGCGGTAACCTACGAGCAGTACTTC.

Regarding this clonotype: A much larger clone lies one base from this, so it may be a read error. The gene calls are TRBV29-1 and TRBJ2-1, with TRBD2 matching 7 bases. The J call may be mistaken, given a closer DNA end match to TRBJ2-7. Looked up from germline, CDR1 is SQVTM and CDR2 is ANQGSEA. CDR3 length equals 13 residues. In DNA, the CDR3 is TGCAGCGTTGATAGCGGGCATTACAATGAGCAGTACTTC. Residues: CSVDSGHYNEQYF.

There are a few counts of this clonotype. This chain links TRBV5-5 with TRBJ1-2; TRBD1 might be the D (6 bases). CDR3 length equals 13 residues. The V end was cut by 4 bases, the J end by 8 bases, with 15 bases between. Germline CDR1 is SGHKS and CDR2 is YYEKEE (reference sequence). CDR3 nucleotide sequence: TGTGCCAGCAGCGGGGGCGTCAGAAAAGGCTACACCTTC. Its translation is CASSGGVRKGYTF.

Many counts were recorded for this clonotype. The chain combines TRBV7-3 with TRBJ2-1, with 14 bases that match TRBD2. Germline CDR1 reads SGHTA; CDR2 reads FQGTGA. There are 17 residues in the CDR3. V lost 4 bases to trimming and J lost 5 bases; unmatched junction nucleotides: 7. The DNA for the CDR3 is TGTGCCAGCAGCTCTCAGGGACTAGCGGGGGCCAACAATGAGCAGTTCTTC. Translating gives CASSSQGLAGANNEQFF. The full variable domain, rest sourced from reference TRBV7-3 and TRBJ2-1, is GAGVSQTPSNKVTEKGKYVELRCDPISGHTALYWYRQSLGQGPEFLIYFQGTGAADDSGLPNDRFFAVRPEGSVSTLKIQRTERGDSAVYLCASSSQGLAGANNEQFFGPGTRLTVL.

V gene TRBV23-1 combines with J gene TRBJ2-1; 10 bases align to TRBD1. TRBV23-1 is noted as an ORF with a role that remains uncertain. The CDR3 is made up of 13 amino acids. V lost 8 bases to trimming and J lost 6 bases; unmatched junction nucleotides: 4. The CDR3 DNA sequence: TGCGCCAGCTGTGGGGACAGGGGCAATGAGCAGTTCTTC. Its protein product is CASCGDRGNEQFF.

This clonotype was counted at least ten times. One junction end disagrees with the germline gene, perhaps due to a read error. V usage is TRBV6-5 and J usage is TRBJ1-2; D gene unclear. Germline-derived CDR1 and CDR2 are MNHEY and SVGAGI. The CDR3 is 14 amino acids. The CDR3 is CASSYSAGNYGYTF. Written as DNA, the CDR3 is TGCGCCAGCAGTTACTCGGCAGGCAACTATGGCTACACCTTC.

This clonotype was seen a single time. The chain has TRBV7-2 and TRBJ2-5; either TRBD1 or TRBD2 may fit D (6 bases each). Germline loops: CDR1 SGHTA, CDR2 FQGNSA. V gave up 8 bases and J gave up 5 bases, with 27 bases separating them. The CDR3 consists of 17 residues. CDR3 sequence reads: CASSFKAVWGAGETQYF. DNA of the CDR3: TGTGCCAGCTCTTTTAAGGCGGTCTGGGGGGCGGGGGAGACCCAGTACTTC.

The chain couples TRBV2 to TRBJ2-1; D gene uncertain. V was shortened by 6 bases and J by 7 bases, with 13 bases between the two germline ends. The CDR3 totals 13 residues. Germline assignment: CDR1 SNHLY and CDR2 FYNNEI. CDR3 loop: CASRVVPLNEQFF. CDR3 in DNA: TGTGCCAGCAGGGTTGTCCCGCTAAATGAGCAGTTCTTC. Full variable domain (rest looked up from reference TRBV2 and TRBJ2-1): EPEVTQTPSHQVTQMGQEVILRCVPISNHLYFYWYRQILGQKVEFLVSFYNNEISEKSEIFDDQFSVERPDGSNFTLKIRSTKLEDSAMYFCASRVVPLNEQFFGPGTRLTVL.

This clonotype was counted only a few times. The chain combines TRBV28 with TRBJ1-2, with D maybe TRBD1 (6 bases). V dropped 6 bases and J dropped 7 bases, with 15 bases sitting between them. Germline assignment: CDR1 MDHEN and CDR2 SYDVKM. This CDR3 contains 13 residues. CDR3 region: CASRSGTFSGYTF. The CDR3, as DNA: TGTGCCAGCAGATCCGGGACATTTTCTGGCTACACCTTC.

This clonotype was found a few times. V is TRBV5-5 and J is TRBJ2-1; D gene uncertain. CDR3 length: 13 amino acids. In germline, CDR1 is SGHKS, CDR2 YYEKEE (reference sequence). V lost 4 bases, J lost 9 bases, and 14 bases lay in between. The CDR3 DNA follows: TGTGCCAGCAGCCCCGCCCTTTTTCCTGAGCAGTTCTTC. Translated, it gives CASSPALFPEQFF. The whole variable domain, filled in from reference TRBV5-5 and TRBJ2-1, reads DAGVTQSPTHLIKTRGQQVTLRCSPISGHKSVSWYQQVLGQGPQFIFQYYEKEERGRGNFPDRFSARQFPNYSSELNVNALLLGDSALYLCASSPALFPEQFFGPGTRLTVL.

This clonotype occurred a few times. The V gene is TRBV20-1, the J gene TRBJ1-3, with unresolved D. This CDR3 is built from 13 residues. Trimming cost V 0 bases and J 4 bases, with 7 bases left between them. Germline-derived CDR1 and CDR2 are DFQATT and SNEGSKA (reference sequence). Here the CDR3 reads CSARDSLGNTIYF. DNA for the CDR3: TGCAGTGCTAGAGATAGCCTGGGAAACACCATATATTTT.

This clonotype has just a few counts. The chain links TRBV12-3 or TRBV12-4 to TRBJ2-1; the D gene could be TRBD1 or TRBD2 (5 bases each). V was cut by 6 bases and J by 7 bases, with 10 bases left in between. The CDR3 is 12 amino acids. CDR3 in amino acids: CASRGDGNEQFF. CDR3 coding DNA: TGTGCCAGCAGGGGGGATGGGAATGAGCAGTTCTTC.

In nucleotides, the CDR3 is TGTGCCAGCAGCTTAGCGCTAGCGGGTGTCGACACAGATACGCAGTATTTT. It codes for CASSLALAGVDTDTQYF. The rearrangement joins TRBV7-2 to TRBJ2-3; 8 bases are shared with TRBD2. CDR1 is SGHTA and CDR2 is FQGNSA in the germline V gene. The CDR3 sequence is 17 residues long. Losses at the gene ends were 0 bases for V and 2 bases for J; bases not matched to a gene: 7. Using reference TRBV7-2 and TRBJ2-3 for the parts outside the CDR3, the full variable domain is GAGVSQSPSNKVTEKGKDVELRCDPISGHTALYWYRQSLGQGLEFLIYFQGNSAPDKSGLPSDRFSAERTGGSVSTLTIQRTQQEDSAVYLCASSLALAGVDTDTQYFGPGTRLTVL.

In this sample, this clonotype turned up many times. The chain couples TRBV13 to TRBJ2-3; the match to TRBD2 covers 9 bases. Unmatched junction bases numbered 7, after V lost 3 bases and J lost 0 bases. This CDR3 region has 17 residues. CDR1 and CDR2 from the germline V gene are PRHDT and FYEKMQ (reference sequence). The CDR3, as DNA: TGTGCCAGCAGCTTCTTTAGCGGGAGCTTTAGCACAGATACGCAGTATTTT. Protein: CASSFFSGSFSTDTQYF.

The chain combines TRBV6-6 with TRBJ1-6; D gene uncertain. V lost 5 bases, J lost 7 bases, and 12 bases lay in between. Germline-derived CDR1 and CDR2 are MNHNY and SVGAGI (reference sequence). The CDR3 covers 14 residues. The CDR3 region has the DNA TGTGCCAGCAGTCTCCTGACGGGGAATTCACCCCTCCACTTT. Translation gives CASSLLTGNSPLHF.

Worth noting for this clonotype: Given a much more abundant clone one base away, this may be a read error. The rearrangement joins TRBV2 to TRBJ2-7; 8 nucleotides line up with TRBD1. V shed 5 bases and J 7 bases; nucleotides not matched to a gene: 13. The CDR3 sequence is 15 residues long. Germline V gene sequence: CDR1 SNHLY, CDR2 FYNNEI. The CDR3 DNA sequence: TGTGCCAGCAGTCGATCGGGACAGGCCTCCGGGGAGCAGTACTTC. Amino acids: CASSRSGQASGEQYF.